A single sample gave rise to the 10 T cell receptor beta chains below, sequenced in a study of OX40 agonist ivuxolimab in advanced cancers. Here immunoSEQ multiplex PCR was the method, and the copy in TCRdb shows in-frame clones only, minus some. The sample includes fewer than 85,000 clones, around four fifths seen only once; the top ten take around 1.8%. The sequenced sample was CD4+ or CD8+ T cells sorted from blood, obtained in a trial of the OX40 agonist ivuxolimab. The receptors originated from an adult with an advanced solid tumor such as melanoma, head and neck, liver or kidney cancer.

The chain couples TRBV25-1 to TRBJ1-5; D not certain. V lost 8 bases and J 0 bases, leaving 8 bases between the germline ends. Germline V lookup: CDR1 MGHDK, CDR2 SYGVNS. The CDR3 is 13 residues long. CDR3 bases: TGTGCCAGCCAGGACGGTAGCAATCAGCCCCAGCATTTT. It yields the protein CASQDGSNQPQHF. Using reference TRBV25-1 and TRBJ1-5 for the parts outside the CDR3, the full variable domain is EADIYQTPRYLVIGTGKKITLECSQTMGHDKMYWYQQDPGMELHLIHYSYGVNSTEKGDLSSESTVSRIRTEHFPLTLESARPSHTSQYLCASQDGSNQPQHFGDGTRLSIL.

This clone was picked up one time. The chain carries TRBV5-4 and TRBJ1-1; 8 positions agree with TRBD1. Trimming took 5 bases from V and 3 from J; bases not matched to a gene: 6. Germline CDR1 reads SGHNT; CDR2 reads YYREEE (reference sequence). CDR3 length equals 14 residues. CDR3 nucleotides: TGTGCCAGCAGGCGGAACAGGGGGGACACTGAAGCTTTCTTT. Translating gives CASRRNRGDTEAFF.

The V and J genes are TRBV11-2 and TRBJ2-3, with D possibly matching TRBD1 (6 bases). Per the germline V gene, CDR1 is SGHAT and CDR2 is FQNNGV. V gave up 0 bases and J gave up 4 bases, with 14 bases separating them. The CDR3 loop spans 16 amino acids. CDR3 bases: TGTGCCAGCAGCTTAGATCTTGGGCAGGGGCCAGATACGCAGTATTTT. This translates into CASSLDLGQGPDTQYF.

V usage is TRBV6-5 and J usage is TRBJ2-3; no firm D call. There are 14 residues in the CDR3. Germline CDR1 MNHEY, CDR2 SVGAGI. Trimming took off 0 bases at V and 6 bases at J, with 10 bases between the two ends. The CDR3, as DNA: TGTGCCAGCAGTTACTCGAGCGCGGAGGATACGCAGTATTTT. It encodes CASSYSSAEDTQYF.

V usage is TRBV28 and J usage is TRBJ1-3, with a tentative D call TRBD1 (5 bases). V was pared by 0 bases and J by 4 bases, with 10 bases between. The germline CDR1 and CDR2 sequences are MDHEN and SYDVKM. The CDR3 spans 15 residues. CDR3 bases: TGTGCCAGCAGTTTATGGCAGGGCACCGGAAACACCATATATTTT. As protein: CASSLWQGTGNTIYF.

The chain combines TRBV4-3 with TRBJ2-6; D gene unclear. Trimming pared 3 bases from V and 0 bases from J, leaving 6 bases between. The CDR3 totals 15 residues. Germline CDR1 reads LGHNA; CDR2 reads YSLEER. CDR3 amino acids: CASSQVGSGANVLTF. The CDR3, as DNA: TGCGCCAGCAGCCAGGTGGGCTCTGGGGCCAACGTCCTGACTTTC.

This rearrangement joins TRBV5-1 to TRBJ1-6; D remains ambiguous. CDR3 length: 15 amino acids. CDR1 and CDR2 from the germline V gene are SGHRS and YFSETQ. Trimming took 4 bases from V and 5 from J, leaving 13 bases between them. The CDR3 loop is CASSPVPGDNSPLHF. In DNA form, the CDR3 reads TGCGCCAGCAGCCCTGTTCCGGGAGATAATTCACCCCTCCACTTT.

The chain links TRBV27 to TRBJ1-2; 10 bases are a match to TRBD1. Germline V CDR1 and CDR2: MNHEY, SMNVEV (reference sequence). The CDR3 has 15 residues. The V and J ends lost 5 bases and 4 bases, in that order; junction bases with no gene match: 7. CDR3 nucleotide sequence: TGTGCCAGCAGTGTCCGACAGGGGGCTACCTATGGCTACACCTTC. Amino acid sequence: CASSVRQGATYGYTF.

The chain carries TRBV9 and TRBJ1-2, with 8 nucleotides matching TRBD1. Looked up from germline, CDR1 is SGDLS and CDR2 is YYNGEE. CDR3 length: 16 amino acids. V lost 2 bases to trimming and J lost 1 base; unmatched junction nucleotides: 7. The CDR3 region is CASSVGQVPINYGYTF. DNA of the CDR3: TGTGCCAGCAGCGTGGGACAGGTCCCTATTAACTATGGCTACACCTTC.

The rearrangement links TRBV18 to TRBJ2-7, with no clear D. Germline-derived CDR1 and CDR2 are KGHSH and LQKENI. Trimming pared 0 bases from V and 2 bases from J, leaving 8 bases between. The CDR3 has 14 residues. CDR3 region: CASSPPGETYEQYF. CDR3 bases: TGTGCCAGCTCACCACCCGGCGAGACCTACGAGCAGTACTTC.